This T cell receptor (beta chain) was observed in a study of siplizumab effects on memory and regulatory T cells. Data came from immunoSEQ multiplex PCR; TCRdb stores just in-frame clones and leaves some out. Of under 100,000 clones listed, about 91% are singletons. CDR1 is SGHAT, CDR2 FQNNGV, per germline. This CDR3 comprises 14 residues. Trimming removed 4 bases at V and 2 bases at J, with 6 bases between. Specimen: Tregs sorted from blood. The V and J genes are TRBV11-2 and TRBJ2-6; D unclear. The TCR comes from a human donor in good health. The CDR3 loop reads CASSSAAGANVLTF. In nucleotides, the CDR3 is TGTGCCAGCAGCTCGGCCGCTGGGGCCAACGTCCTGACTTTC.